This T cell receptor beta chain was retrieved from a study of T cell responses to AZD1222 COVID-19 vaccine. The study's findings and limits: Repertoire collection took place solely once the T cell response had peaked. Clonal diversity was possibly underestimated, and the donors were mostly white British, with more females. Spike-specific TCR breadth and depth rose after two AZD1222 doses. CD4 TCRs associated with vaccination spanned spike, dominating at 160-218 and 743-854.

Using immunoSEQ multiplex PCR, the repertoire was profiled, and TCRdb retains in-frame clones only, with some absent. The table includes tens of thousands of clones, 89% detected once. There are 14 residues in the CDR3. Germline loops: CDR1 SNHLY, CDR2 FYNNEI. Trimming removed 6 bases from V and 2 bases from J, with 14 bases in between. This clone was counted only a few times. The antigen is undetermined. The source is an adult who received the AZD1222 COVID-19 vaccine. The source material was peripheral blood, sampled 28 days after the second AZD1222 dose. The V and J genes are TRBV2 and TRBJ2-7; weak D call: TRBD1 (7 bases). CDR3 in amino acids: CASRNGGQTYEQYF. The CDR3 DNA follows: TGTGCCAGCAGAAACGGGGGACAGACCTACGAGCAGTACTTC.